A selection of T cell receptor beta chains follows, all from one sample in a study of shared clonotypes between healthy human individuals. Libraries were prepared by immunoSEQ multiplex PCR; TCRdb keeps only in-frame clonotypes and omits some of them. In the table there are 2 million to 2.5 million clones, approximately 95% of which are singletons. The sequenced sample was naive CD4+ T cells from PBMCs. These receptors came from a man aged 18-30 years in good health. Some clones in this sample may be carry-over from other donors' samples. Both conserved end residues are part of each CDR3. Each record gives: D gene, clone size, J gene, V gene, CDR3 DNA, CDR3 protein. D genes are given only for firm matches. A clone size is listed for some rows: how often the clone was seen (once, few, many), or a class if it is expanded.

d_call: .; clone_size: once; j_call: TRBJ2-2; v_call: TRBV6-6; cdr3_nt: TGTGCCAGCTCCCTCCCCGGGCTGAACACCGGGGAGCTGTTTTTT; cdr3_aa: CASSLPGLNTGELFF
d_call: .; clone_size: .; j_call: TRBJ1-6; v_call: TRBV10-3; cdr3_nt: TGTGCCATCAGTGTGCAGGACACTAATTCACCCCTCCACTTT; cdr3_aa: CAISVQDTNSPLHF
d_call: TRBD1; clone_size: .; j_call: TRBJ1-6; v_call: TRBV30; cdr3_nt: TGTGCCTGGATTCTACAGGGGTATGATTCACCCCTCCACTTT; cdr3_aa: CAWILQGYDSPLHF
d_call: TRBD2; clone_size: .; j_call: TRBJ2-1; v_call: TRBV11-3; cdr3_nt: TGTGCCAGCAGCCCAACTAGCGGTAGCTACAATGAGCAGTTCTTC; cdr3_aa: CASSPTSGSYNEQFF
d_call: .; clone_size: .; j_call: TRBJ1-1; v_call: TRBV5-8; cdr3_nt: TGTGCCAGCAGCCCACCCAGGGGGAACACTGAAGCTTTCTTT; cdr3_aa: CASSPPRGNTEAFF
d_call: TRBD2; clone_size: .; j_call: TRBJ2-7; v_call: TRBV5-8; cdr3_nt: TGTGCCAGCAGCCCCGGGACTAGCTCGACCTCCTACGAGCAGTACTTC; cdr3_aa: CASSPGTSSTSYEQYF
d_call: .; clone_size: .; j_call: TRBJ1-1; v_call: TRBV28; cdr3_nt: TGTGCCAGCAGTTTATTTATTACTGAAGCTTTCTTT; cdr3_aa: CASSLFITEAFF
d_call: TRBD1; clone_size: .; j_call: TRBJ1-1; v_call: TRBV12-5; cdr3_nt: TGTGCTAGTGGTAGACAGGGGGTGAACACTGAAGCTTTCTTT; cdr3_aa: CASGRQGVNTEAFF
d_call: TRBD2; clone_size: once; j_call: TRBJ2-1; v_call: TRBV18; cdr3_nt: TGTGCCAGCTCACCAATAGCGGGAGTCACCTACAATGAGCAGTTCTTC; cdr3_aa: CASSPIAGVTYNEQFF
d_call: TRBD1; clone_size: .; j_call: TRBJ2-7; v_call: TRBV18; cdr3_nt: TGTGCCAGCTCGCCCGGGACAGGCTACGAGCAGTACTTC; cdr3_aa: CASSPGTGYEQYF
d_call: .; clone_size: .; j_call: TRBJ2-7; v_call: TRBV5-6; cdr3_nt: TGTGCCAGCAGCTTGAGGGCTGACTACGAGCAGTACTTC; cdr3_aa: CASSLRADYEQYF
d_call: .; clone_size: .; j_call: TRBJ1-3; v_call: TRBV5-1; cdr3_nt: TGCGCCAGCAGCTTGGGAGGGACTGGAAACACCATATATTTT; cdr3_aa: CASSLGGTGNTIYF
d_call: .; clone_size: few; j_call: TRBJ1-2; v_call: TRBV9; cdr3_nt: TGTGCCAGCACCGGCCTGGAAGGGCGCAACTATGGCTACACCTTC; cdr3_aa: CASTGLEGRNYGYTF
d_call: TRBD1; clone_size: .; j_call: TRBJ2-7; v_call: TRBV5-1; cdr3_nt: TGCGCCAGCAGCTTGGTTTCACAGGGGGTATACGAGCAGTACTTC; cdr3_aa: CASSLVSQGVYEQYF
d_call: .; clone_size: .; j_call: TRBJ2-7; v_call: TRBV5-1; cdr3_nt: TGCGCCAGCAGCTTGGGGGGCACCTCCTACGAGCAGTACTTC; cdr3_aa: CASSLGGTSYEQYF
d_call: .; clone_size: .; j_call: TRBJ2-1; v_call: TRBV9; cdr3_nt: TGTGCCAGCAGCGCCGGTTATGCGAGCAATGAGCAGTTCTTC; cdr3_aa: CASSAGYASNEQFF
d_call: .; clone_size: .; j_call: TRBJ1-3; v_call: TRBV30; cdr3_nt: TGTGCCTGGAGTGTATTATCGGGAAACACCATATATTTT; cdr3_aa: CAWSVLSGNTIYF
d_call: TRBD1; clone_size: .; j_call: TRBJ2-6; v_call: TRBV7-9; cdr3_nt: TGTGCCAGCAGCCTAAGGGACAGGTACTCTGGGGCCAACGTCCTGACTTTC; cdr3_aa: CASSLRDRYSGANVLTF
d_call: .; clone_size: .; j_call: TRBJ1-1; v_call: TRBV9; cdr3_nt: TGTGCCAGCAGCGTGATACAGGAGAACACTGAAGCTTTCTTT; cdr3_aa: CASSVIQENTEAFF
d_call: TRBD2; clone_size: .; j_call: TRBJ2-7; v_call: TRBV29-1; cdr3_nt: TGCAGCGTTAGCGGACTAGCGGGAGTCTACGAGCAGTACTTC; cdr3_aa: CSVSGLAGVYEQYF
d_call: .; clone_size: once; j_call: TRBJ1-3; v_call: TRBV5-1; cdr3_nt: TGCGCCAGCAGCTTGGAAGCTAGCTCTGGAAACACCATATATTTT; cdr3_aa: CASSLEASSGNTIYF
d_call: .; clone_size: .; j_call: TRBJ1-3; v_call: TRBV18; cdr3_nt: TGTGCCAGCTCACCTACGGGACGGAACTCTGGAAACACCATATATTTT; cdr3_aa: CASSPTGRNSGNTIYF
d_call: TRBD1; clone_size: .; j_call: TRBJ1-1; v_call: TRBV6-1; cdr3_nt: TGTGCCAGCAGTTCCGGGACAGGGCAATACACTGAAGCTTTCTTT; cdr3_aa: CASSSGTGQYTEAFF
d_call: .; clone_size: .; j_call: TRBJ2-1; v_call: TRBV6-5; cdr3_nt: TGTGCCAGCAGACCCCTCGGGGGCTCCTACAATGAGCAGTTCTTC; cdr3_aa: CASRPLGGSYNEQFF
d_call: TRBD1; clone_size: .; j_call: TRBJ2-1; v_call: TRBV7-8; cdr3_nt: TGTGCCAGCAGCCTGTCCGGGACAGGGGGATATAATGAGCAGTTCTTC; cdr3_aa: CASSLSGTGGYNEQFF
d_call: .; clone_size: once; j_call: TRBJ2-7; v_call: TRBV7-2; cdr3_nt: TGTGCCAGCAGCGATACGGTGCCATACTACGAGCAGTACTTC; cdr3_aa: CASSDTVPYYEQYF
d_call: TRBD2; clone_size: .; j_call: TRBJ2-5; v_call: TRBV6-6; cdr3_nt: TGTGCCAGCAGCCCCCGGCGGGGGGCCATCCAAGAGACCCAGTACTTC; cdr3_aa: CASSPRRGAIQETQYF
d_call: .; clone_size: .; j_call: TRBJ2-7; v_call: TRBV30; cdr3_nt: TGTGCCTGGAGAAGGGTTACCTACGAGCAGTACTTC; cdr3_aa: CAWRRVTYEQYF
d_call: .; clone_size: .; j_call: TRBJ2-7; v_call: TRBV4-2; cdr3_nt: TGTGCCAGCAGCCACCTCGGCACCGGGGCCTACGAGCAGTACTTC; cdr3_aa: CASSHLGTGAYEQYF
d_call: .; clone_size: .; j_call: TRBJ2-7; v_call: TRBV29-1; cdr3_nt: TGCAGCGTTGTTACTGATTCCTACGAGCAGTACTTC; cdr3_aa: CSVVTDSYEQYF
d_call: .; clone_size: .; j_call: TRBJ1-2; v_call: TRBV11-1; cdr3_nt: TGTGCCAGCAGCATCACTCGATTAGCTTGGGATGGCTACACCTTC; cdr3_aa: CASSITRLAWDGYTF
d_call: .; clone_size: once; j_call: TRBJ1-2; v_call: TRBV7-3; cdr3_nt: TGTGCCAGCAGCTTCGACGGAAGAGGCTACACCTTC; cdr3_aa: CASSFDGRGYTF
d_call: TRBD1; clone_size: .; j_call: TRBJ2-7; v_call: TRBV7-3; cdr3_nt: TGTGCCAGCAGCTTGGGGACAGGGCCCTACGAGCAGTACTTC; cdr3_aa: CASSLGTGPYEQYF
d_call: .; clone_size: .; j_call: TRBJ2-5; v_call: TRBV21-1; cdr3_nt: TGTGCCAGCAACATAGATAGGAGTGTCCTACTAAGGGAGTTGGGAAAGGAGACCCAGTACTTC; cdr3_aa: CASNIDRSVLLRELGKETQYF
d_call: .; clone_size: .; j_call: TRBJ2-7; v_call: TRBV27; cdr3_nt: TGTGCCAGCAGTTTTCAGATGAGGGTACACGAGCAGTACTTC; cdr3_aa: CASSFQMRVHEQYF
d_call: TRBD2; clone_size: .; j_call: TRBJ2-1; v_call: TRBV4-1; cdr3_nt: TGCGCCAGCAGCCAAGACCCCAGCGGGAGTCGCGATGAGCAGTTCTTC; cdr3_aa: CASSQDPSGSRDEQFF
d_call: .; clone_size: few; j_call: TRBJ1-1; v_call: TRBV2; cdr3_nt: TGTGCCAGCAGTCCGGGAGAAGACGCTGAAGCTTTCTTT; cdr3_aa: CASSPGEDAEAFF
d_call: TRBD1; clone_size: .; j_call: TRBJ1-2; v_call: TRBV7-9; cdr3_nt: TGTGCCAGCAGCGCCTACAGGGGGGCAAACTATGGCTACACCTTC; cdr3_aa: CASSAYRGANYGYTF
d_call: TRBD1; clone_size: .; j_call: TRBJ1-4; v_call: TRBV7-9; cdr3_nt: TGTGCCAGCAGCTCCGGGGACAGGGGATGGAAACTGTTTTTT; cdr3_aa: CASSSGDRGWKLFF
d_call: TRBD1; clone_size: .; j_call: TRBJ2-6; v_call: TRBV7-8; cdr3_nt: TGTGCCAGCAGCCCGGGACAGGGGGGGTCAGGGGCCAACGTCCTGACTTTC; cdr3_aa: CASSPGQGGSGANVLTF
d_call: TRBD1; clone_size: .; j_call: TRBJ1-4; v_call: TRBV7-9; cdr3_nt: TGTGCCAGCAGCCTAGGGGGCTCTGCCAACGAAAAACTGTTTTTT; cdr3_aa: CASSLGGSANEKLFF
d_call: .; clone_size: .; j_call: TRBJ1-5; v_call: TRBV9; cdr3_nt: TGTGCCAGCAGCGTCGGCAGAGGACAGCCCCAGCATTTT; cdr3_aa: CASSVGRGQPQHF
d_call: TRBD1; clone_size: few; j_call: TRBJ2-5; v_call: TRBV30; cdr3_nt: TGTGCCTGGGGGACAGCGCCCCAAGAGACCCAGTACTTC; cdr3_aa: CAWGTAPQETQYF
d_call: .; clone_size: .; j_call: TRBJ2-1; v_call: TRBV15; cdr3_nt: TGTGCCACCAGGGGCCGGAGAGGCGACACCTACAATGAGCAGTTCTTC; cdr3_aa: CATRGRRGDTYNEQFF
d_call: TRBD1; clone_size: few; j_call: TRBJ1-5; v_call: TRBV30; cdr3_nt: TGTGCCTGGAGGGTCCCAGGGGGTAGCAATCAGCCCCAGCATTTT; cdr3_aa: CAWRVPGGSNQPQHF
d_call: .; clone_size: .; j_call: TRBJ1-2; v_call: TRBV28; cdr3_nt: TGTGCCAGCAGTTTAGTCAGGGACTATGGCTACACCTTC; cdr3_aa: CASSLVRDYGYTF
d_call: TRBD1; clone_size: .; j_call: TRBJ1-3; v_call: TRBV30; cdr3_nt: TGTGCCTGGAGCGGACAGGACTCCTCTGGAAACACCATATATTTT; cdr3_aa: CAWSGQDSSGNTIYF
d_call: TRBD2; clone_size: .; j_call: TRBJ2-1; v_call: TRBV2; cdr3_nt: TGTGCCAGCAGTGGTAGACTAGCGGACTCCTACAATGAGCAGTTCTTC; cdr3_aa: CASSGRLADSYNEQFF
d_call: .; clone_size: .; j_call: TRBJ1-1; v_call: TRBV7-2; cdr3_nt: TGTGCCAGCAGCTTAGACCAGGCTGAAGCTTTCTTT; cdr3_aa: CASSLDQAEAFF